These 15 T cell receptor beta chains were sequenced from one sample in a study of post-analysis software for immune sequencing data. cDNA libraries of TCR beta carried unique molecular identifiers. TCRdb ran MiXCR on the PCR reads and lists one entry per CDR3 protein. The profile shows about 400,000 distinct CDR3 sequences, approximately 38% of them singletons. Their cognate antigens are unknown. Study-wide results and limits: Higher frequency in patients than in controls was seen for about five TRBV segments, with TRBV5-6, TRBV5-1 and TRBV20-1 among them.

The sequenced sample consisted of blood. Source of these receptors: a girl between 5 and 17 years old with multiple sclerosis.

Of note for this clonotype: At one boundary the junction diverges from the germline segment, which might be a read error. This chain links TRBV3-1 with TRBJ2-7; perhaps D is TRBD1 or TRBD2 (5 bases each). Germline CDR1 reads LGHDT; CDR2 reads YNNKEL (reference sequence). This CDR3 is 13 amino acids long. CDR3 sequence: CASSQYEWDEQDF. The CDR3 DNA is TGTGCCAGCAGCCAATACGAATGGGACGAGCAGGACTTC.

This clonotype was seen a few times. The chain links TRBV27 to TRBJ2-5; D possibly corresponds to TRBD2 (5 bases). The CDR3 is made up of 15 amino acids. V lost 2 bases to trimming and J lost 2 bases, with 12 bases between them. CDR1 MNHEY and CDR2 SMNVEV come from the germline V gene (reference sequence). CDR3 region: CASSLTGNRQETQYF. Here the CDR3 DNA reads TGTGCCAGCAGTTTAACCGGGAACCGGCAAGAGACCCAGTACTTC.

The rearrangement uses TRBV6-5 and TRBJ2-1; the D is unclear. Germline loops: CDR1 MNHEY, CDR2 SVGAGI. The CDR3 length is 15 residues. V lost 7 bases and J lost 3, with 16 bases in between. As DNA, the CDR3 is TGTGCCAGCAAGAGGAAAACCGGCGGCTACAATGAGCAGTTCTTC. Its protein is CASKRKTGGYNEQFF.

This clonotype was found a few times. This chain connects TRBV5-1 to TRBJ2-5, with D uncertain. V was trimmed by 0 bases and J by 0 bases, leaving 6 bases between them. Germline assignment: CDR1 SGHRS and CDR2 YFSETQ. The CDR3 contains 14 residues. The CDR3 DNA reads TGCGCCAGCAGCTTGGTACCGTACCAAGAGACCCAGTACTTC. Translation gives CASSLVPYQETQYF.

The rearrangement uses TRBV12-3 or TRBV12-4 and TRBJ2-1; possibly TRBD1 or TRBD2 for D (5 bases each). CDR3 length: 15 residues. Trimming removed 5 bases at V and 4 bases at J, with 15 bases between. CDR3 amino acids: CASSASGTAYNEQFF. For the CDR3, the DNA is TGTGCCAGCAGTGCGTCCGGGACGGCTTACAATGAGCAGTTCTTC.

This clonotype has more than one count but fewer than ten. V is TRBV7-9 and J is TRBJ2-7; no definite D call. Germline CDR1 reads SEHNR; CDR2 reads FQNEAQ (reference sequence). The V and J ends lost 1 base and 2 bases respectively, with 9 bases between them. The CDR3 covers 14 residues. The CDR3 bases are TGTGCCAGCAGCTTAGGACCCATCCCCTACGAGCAGTACTTC. It translates to CASSLGPIPYEQYF.

This clonotype was picked up a small number of times. V is TRBV29-1 and J is TRBJ1-2, with 7 bases identical to TRBD1. After removal of 5 bases from V and 4 bases from J, the junction contained 4 bases not matched to a gene. This CDR3 spans 12 amino acids. CDR1 and CDR2 (germline): SQVTM, ANQGSEA. This chain's CDR3 is CSVPGTAYGYTF. CDR3 DNA: TGCAGCGTTCCCGGGACAGCCTATGGCTACACCTTC.

J is TRBJ1-1 and V is TRBV7-6, with 9 bases identical to TRBD1. Germline assignment: CDR1 SGHVS and CDR2 FNYEAQ. J was trimmed by 6 bases and V by 4 bases; bases with no gene match: 6. The CDR3 is 14 amino acids. CDR3 amino acids: CASSSGQGLAEAFF. The DNA for the CDR3 is TGTGCCAGCAGCTCGGGACAGGGTCTGGCTGAAGCTTTCTTT.

This clonotype was picked up one time. A read error may account for a junction end that differs from germline. The chain has TRBV7-9 and TRBJ1-5, with unresolved D. The CDR3 covers 13 residues. Germline CDR1 and CDR2: SEHNR and FQNEAQ (reference sequence). CDR3 amino acids: CASSLRSNQPRHF. The DNA of the CDR3 is TGTGCCAGCAGCTTGAGGAGCAATCAGCCCCGGCATTTT. Filled out from reference TRBV7-9 and TRBJ1-5, the complete variable domain reads DTGVSQNPRHKITKRGQNVTFRCDPISEHNRLYWYRQTLGQGPEFLTYFQNEAQLEKSRLLSDRFSAERPKGSFSTLEIQRTEQGDSAMYLCASSLRSNQPRHFGDGTRLSIL.

The CDR3 is CASRGAEIYEQYF. CDR3 bases: TGTGCCAGCCGGGGGGCAGAGATCTACGAGCAGTACTTC. J is TRBJ2-7 and V is TRBV7-2; D may be TRBD2 (7 bases). The V gene lost 8 bases and the J gene lost 3 bases, with 14 bases spanning the gap. This CDR3 is built from 13 residues. Germline loops: CDR1 SGHTA, CDR2 FQGNSA.

V is TRBV20-1 and J is TRBJ1-2; no clear D gene. CDR1 and CDR2 (germline): DFQATT, SNEGSKA (reference sequence). The CDR3 runs to 16 residues. V was trimmed by 2 bases and J by 1 base, leaving 17 bases between them. The DNA of the CDR3 is TGCAGTGCTAGATCGCAGGACCCGAACTTTAACTATGGCTACACCTTC. Translating it yields CSARSQDPNFNYGYTF.

The chain carries TRBV7-2 and TRBJ1-5; D is possibly TRBD1 (5 bases). V gave up 3 bases and J gave up 6 bases, with 15 bases separating them. The CDR3 covers 15 residues. Germline V gene data show CDR1 as SGHTA and CDR2 as FQGNSA. The CDR3 here is CASSFAAGLTQPQHF. The CDR3 DNA reads as TGTGCCAGCAGCTTCGCTGCAGGGTTGACTCAGCCCCAGCATTTT.

This clonotype was detected only a few times. The rearrangement joins TRBV4-3 to TRBJ2-3; D not resolved. CDR3 size: 14 residues. Germline CDR1 LGHNA, CDR2 YSLEER. V lost 0 bases, J lost 0 bases, and 4 bases lay in between. In nucleotides, the CDR3 is TGCGCCAGCAGCCAAGAGTGGAGCACAGATACGCAGTATTTT. It yields the protein CASSQEWSTDTQYF.

This clonotype came up once. The chain recombines TRBV12-3 or TRBV12-4 with TRBJ1-1; D uncertain. Trimming took off 7 bases at V and 1 base at J, with 10 bases between the two ends. The CDR3 covers 13 residues. The chain's CDR3 is CASTVTTNTEAFF. The CDR3 DNA sequence: TGTGCCAGCACCGTAACAACGAACACTGAAGCTTTCTTT.

The chain links TRBV7-3 to TRBJ2-3; tentatively, D is TRBD1 or TRBD2 (6 bases each). Trimming stripped 2 bases from V and 0 bases from J, with 15 bases between. Per germline, CDR1 SGHTA and CDR2 FQGTGA. This CDR3 is 17 amino acids long. CDR3 DNA: TGTGCCAGCAGCTTAGGGGTCGGGGGCTCTAGCACAGATACGCAGTATTTT. Translating it yields CASSLGVGGSSTDTQYF. Complete variable domain (other parts from reference TRBV7-3 and TRBJ2-3): GAGVSQTPSNKVTEKGKYVELRCDPISGHTALYWYRQSLGQGPEFLIYFQGTGAADDSGLPNDRFFAVRPEGSVSTLKIQRTERGDSAVYLCASSLGVGGSSTDTQYFGPGTRLTVL.